A single sample gave rise to the 29 T cell receptor beta chains below, sequenced in a study of blood T cells in healthy people across ages. A J-beta primer mix and a sample-barcoded 5' primer were used in a second PCR of about 6 to 12 cycles. TCRdb re-analysed the 5' RACE reads in MiXCR, keeping a single row per CDR3 protein. The sample yields approximately 820,000 distinct CDR3 sequences, around 43% seen once. Sequences were obtained from blood. The source of these receptors is a man aged 60 to 75 in good health.

The chain carries TRBV5-5 and TRBJ1-2, with D maybe TRBD1 (6 bases). The ends were cut back, 4 bases at V and 3 bases at J, with 16 bases in the middle. Germline lookup yields CDR1 SGHKS and CDR2 YYEKEE (reference sequence). This CDR3 has 15 residues. The DNA for the CDR3 is TGTGCCAGCAGCAGAGGACCGGGGGCGGACTATGGCTACACCTTC. The encoded protein is CASSRGPGADYGYTF.

Of note for this clonotype: At one of its ends the junction is not consistent with the germline gene, which may arise from a read error. The genes are TRBV24-1 and TRBJ2-1, with a possible D match to TRBD1 (5 bases). Germline CDR1 reads KGHDR; CDR2 reads SFDVKD. The CDR3 totals 15 residues. CDR3 amino acids: CATSQTDRKYKEQFF. CDR3 nucleotide sequence: TGTGCCACCAGTCAAACTGACAGAAAATACAAGGAGCAGTTCTTC.

This clonotype has more than one count but fewer than ten. The V and J genes are TRBV2 and TRBJ1-6; D ambiguous. V was pared by 6 bases and J by 7 bases, with 7 bases between. CDR1 is SNHLY and CDR2 is FYNNEI in the germline V gene. CDR3 size: 12 residues. CDR3 bases: TGTGCCAGCAGGATACAGAATTCACCCCTCCACTTT. Residues: CASRIQNSPLHF.

This clonotype occurred many times. This may stem from a read error, because a much larger clone lies one nucleotide away. The chain is built from TRBV6-6 and TRBJ2-1; 8 bases line up with TRBD2. The germline CDR1 and CDR2 sequences are MNHNY and SVGAGI (reference sequence). V lost 5 bases to trimming and J lost 8 bases; unmatched junction nucleotides: 11. The CDR3 contains 15 residues. CDR3 loop: CASSAGRAGADEQFF. DNA for the CDR3: TGTGCCAGCAGTGCAGGACGAGCGGGGGCTGATGAGCAGTTCTTC.

This rearrangement joins TRBV29-1 to TRBJ1-2; 10 nucleotides match TRBD1. Per the germline V gene, CDR1 is SQVTM and CDR2 is ANQGSEA. This CDR3 spans 13 amino acids. The junction had 4 bases not matched to a gene; V was cut back by 7 bases and J by 2 bases. The CDR3, as DNA: TGCAGCGCTGGGACAGGGGTGAACTATGGCTACACCTTC. It specifies CSAGTGVNYGYTF.

This clonotype was detected only a few times. The rearrangement links TRBV27 to TRBJ2-7; the D is unclear. The CDR3 is made up of 12 amino acids. V lost 11 bases, J lost 0 bases, and 11 bases lay in between. The germline V gene has CDR1 MNHEY and CDR2 SMNVEV (reference sequence). CDR3 nucleotide sequence: TGTGCCTCCGGATTTAGCTCCTACGAGCAGTACTTC. Translating gives CASGFSSYEQYF.

The rearrangement uses TRBV30 and TRBJ2-7; no definite D call. Germline V gives CDR1 GTSNPN, CDR2 SVGIG (reference sequence). Trimming removed 0 bases from V and 2 bases from J, with 8 bases in between. The CDR3 length is 13 residues. Here the CDR3 reads CAWSVASTYEQYF. Here the CDR3 DNA reads TGTGCCTGGAGTGTAGCTAGTACCTACGAGCAGTACTTC. Looking up the rest from reference TRBV30 and TRBJ2-7 gives the full variable domain: SQTIHQWPATLVQPVGSPLSLECTVEGTSNPNLYWYRQAAGRGLQLLFYSVGIGQISSEVPQNLSASRPQDRQFILSSKKLLLSDSGFYLCAWSVASTYEQYFGPGTRLTVT.

This clonotype was counted many times. This chain links TRBV9 with TRBJ2-7, with D possibly matching TRBD2 (5 bases). From germline, CDR1 is SGDLS and CDR2 YYNGEE. The CDR3 runs 13 residues. Trimming shortened V by 4 bases and J by 7 bases, and 15 bases separated the two germline ends. CDR3 in DNA: TGTGCCAGCAGCCCCCGGGATGCAAGGGAGCAGTACTTC. It is translated as CASSPRDAREQYF.

This chain connects TRBV6-6 to TRBJ2-3, with D unresolved. The CDR3 length is 13 residues. Germline V gene sequence: CDR1 MNHNY, CDR2 SVGAGI (reference sequence). Trimming left V 2 bases short and J 3 bases short, with 6 bases between. Here the CDR3 DNA reads TGTGCCAGCAGTTACCTCATTACAGATACGCAGTATTTT. Its protein is CASSYLITDTQYF.

This clonotype has ten or more counts. A much larger clonotype is one base distant, so this may be a read error. The chain's CDR3 is CASSYGVGRTVDEQYF. In nucleotides, the CDR3 is TGTGCCAGCAGTTACGGGGTAGGCAGGACAGTTGACGAGCAGTACTTC. The rearrangement joins TRBV6-6 to TRBJ2-7; TRBD1 might be the D (6 bases). V was cut by 2 bases and J by 5 bases, with 19 bases left in between. This CDR3 is built from 16 residues. Germline lookup yields CDR1 MNHNY and CDR2 SVGAGI (reference sequence).

V gene TRBV5-5 combines with J gene TRBJ2-7; a weak D match, TRBD2 (6 bases). CDR1 is SGHKS, CDR2 YYEKEE, per germline (reference sequence). V dropped 4 bases and J dropped 4 bases, with 18 bases sitting between them. The CDR3 has 15 residues. This CDR3 reads CASSPNRDSVYEQYF. CDR3 DNA: TGTGCCAGCAGCCCGAACCGGGACTCAGTATACGAGCAGTACTTC.

About this clonotype: Compared with germline, one end of the junction differs, possibly owing to a read error. CDR3 in amino acids: CAGRQGSSYEQYF. Here the CDR3 DNA reads TGTGCCGGCAGACAGGGATCCTCCTACGAGCAGTACTTC. The V gene is TRBV6-6, the J gene TRBJ2-7; TRBD1 aligns across 7 bases. CDR3 length: 13 residues. The germline CDR1 and CDR2 sequences are MNHNY and SVGAGI (reference sequence).

The J gene is TRBJ2-5, the V gene TRBV4-3; weak D call: TRBD2 (5 bases). Germline V CDR1 and CDR2: LGHNA, YSLEER. The CDR3 covers 15 residues. V was clipped by 1 base and J by 11 bases, with 20 bases between them. DNA for the CDR3: TGCGCCAGCAGCCAAGGTGCGGGCTCTCGCAATGAGCAGTACTTC. Its protein product is CASSQGAGSRNEQYF.

This clonotype came up a few times. This rearrangement joins TRBV18 to TRBJ2-7; TRBD2 agrees at 10 bases. The CDR3 extends over 15 amino acids. Germline values: CDR1 KGHSH, CDR2 LQKENI. V trimming: 2 bases; J trimming: 4 bases; junction bases outside the gene matches: 5. CDR3 in DNA: TGTGCCAGCTCACCAACACTAGCGGGACGATACGAGCAGTACTTC. This encodes CASSPTLAGRYEQYF. The full variable domain, with the rest looked up from reference TRBV18 and TRBJ2-7, is NAGVMQNPRHLVRRRGQEARLRCSPMKGHSHVYWYRQLPEEGLKFMVYLQKENIIDESGMPKERFSAEFPKEGPSILRIQQVVRGDSAAYFCASSPTLAGRYEQYFGPGTRLTVT.

The chain carries TRBV20-1 and TRBJ1-2, with 7 bases fitting TRBD1. CDR1 and CDR2 from the germline V gene are DFQATT and SNEGSKA (reference sequence). This CDR3 contains 14 residues. With V trimmed by 4 bases and J by 2 bases, 7 bases remained unmatched. The CDR3 DNA follows: TGCAGTGCTATCAAGACAGGGTTGAACTATGGCTACACCTTC. This translates into CSAIKTGLNYGYTF.

A note on this clonotype: A much larger clone lies one base from this, so it may be a read error. The chain joins TRBV5-1 to TRBJ1-1, with D unclear. Germline CDR1 SGHRS, CDR2 YFSETQ. CDR3 length equals 15 residues. CDR3 loop: CDSSLAPGSGTEAFF. The DNA for the CDR3 is TGCGACAGCAGCTTGGCCCCGGGGTCAGGCACTGAAGCTTTCTTT.

Concerning this clonotype itself: This sequence may be a read error, since a much larger clone differs from it by one base. The chain carries TRBV29-1 and TRBJ2-7, with a tentative D call TRBD2 (5 bases). The germline V gene encodes CDR1 SQVTM and CDR2 ANQGSEA. There are 11 residues in the CDR3. The CDR3 DNA reads TGCAGCATTGAGGGTCACTACGAGCAGTACTTC. Encoded protein: CSIEGHYEQYF.

This chain connects TRBV10-3 to TRBJ1-2; D gene unclear. This CDR3 has 17 residues. CDR1 is ENHRY, CDR2 SYGVKD, per germline. V was shortened by 2 bases and J by 3 bases, with 19 bases between the two germline ends. The CDR3 nucleotides are TGTGCCATCAGTGAGATTGTAGGTCTCAGTACTTACTATGGCTACACCTTC. This gives the protein CAISEIVGLSTYYGYTF.

The rearrangement links TRBV9 to TRBJ2-5; 8 positions match TRBD1. The J call may be faulty, since TRBJ2-7 better matches the DNA end. Germline CDR1 and CDR2: SGDLS and YYNGEE. The CDR3 is 15 amino acids. CDR3 DNA sequence: TGTGCCAGCAGCGGGGGACAGGCCCTCTCCTACGAGCAGTACTTC. This gives the protein CASSGGQALSYEQYF.

The rearrangement links TRBV7-3 to TRBJ1-6; the match to TRBD1 covers 8 bases. V dropped 5 bases and J dropped 10; count of bases not matched to a gene: 7. The germline V gene has CDR1 SGHTA and CDR2 FQGTGA. The CDR3 length is 14 residues. The CDR3, as DNA: TGTGCCAGCAGCCCCTCAGGGGGCAACTCACCCCTCCACTTT. Its translation is CASSPSGGNSPLHF.

The rearrangement joins TRBV11-2 to TRBJ1-6; no clear D gene. Germline CDR1 reads SGHAT; CDR2 reads FQNNGV. V lost 2 bases and J lost 6, with 11 bases in between. This CDR3 region has 15 residues. This chain's CDR3 is CASSLNRVPNSPLHF. Here the CDR3 DNA reads TGTGCCAGCAGCTTAAATAGGGTACCTAATTCACCCCTCCACTTT.

The CDR3 region is CASSEFRGAEQYF. The CDR3, as DNA: TGTGCCAGCAGTGAATTTCGGGGAGCGGAGCAGTACTTC. The chain has TRBV25-1 and TRBJ2-5, with TRBD2 as a possible D gene (5 bases). Germline V gives CDR1 MGHDK, CDR2 SYGVNS. The CDR3 loop spans 13 amino acids. Trimming cost V 1 base and J 11 bases, with 14 bases left between them.

The V gene is TRBV12-3 or TRBV12-4, the J gene TRBJ2-7; D is ambiguous. The tail of the sequence fits TRBJ2-5 better, so the J call may be wrong. The CDR3 is made up of 16 amino acids. CDR3 coding DNA: TGTGCCAGCAGCCCTGGACCAGATGGGTGGTTGGAGACCCAGTACTTC. This gives the protein CASSPGPDGWLETQYF.

There are a few counts of this clonotype. V is TRBV20-1 and J is TRBJ2-3; D is perhaps TRBD1 or TRBD2 (5 bases each). The CDR3 is made up of 15 amino acids. CDR1 and CDR2 from the germline V gene are DFQATT and SNEGSKA (reference sequence). The ends were cut back, 6 bases at V and 2 bases at J, with 18 bases in the middle. This CDR3 reads CSASGTGDHTDTQYF. CDR3 nucleotide sequence: TGCAGTGCGAGCGGTACAGGTGACCACACAGATACGCAGTATTTT.

For the CDR3, the DNA is TGTGCCAGCAGTTTAGCCTCCCACGGGGCTGAAGCTTTCTTT. As protein: CASSLASHGAEAFF. The chain recombines TRBV28 with TRBJ1-1; D remains ambiguous. Trimming took off 2 bases at V and 6 bases at J, with 13 bases between the two ends. The CDR3 runs to 14 residues. Germline loops: CDR1 MDHEN, CDR2 SYDVKM.

The chain has TRBV27 and TRBJ2-3, with 9 nucleotides matching TRBD1. Trimming took 2 bases from V and 6 from J; bases not matched to a gene: 15. This CDR3 spans 18 amino acids. Germline assignment: CDR1 MNHEY and CDR2 SMNVEV (reference sequence). This CDR3 reads CASSLRSGTGRDGDTQYF. CDR3 in DNA: TGTGCCAGCAGTTTACGATCAGGGACAGGGCGGGATGGGGATACGCAGTATTTT.

The chain links TRBV29-1 to TRBJ2-3; unclear D gene. TRBJ1-5 explains the end of the DNA better; the J call may be wrong. Germline assignment: CDR1 SQVTM and CDR2 ANQGSEA. The CDR3 consists of 14 residues. The CDR3 region is CSVGRGSSTDTQHF. CDR3 nucleotide sequence: TGCAGCGTTGGCCGAGGGTCTAGCACAGATACGCAGCATTTT.

The chain employs TRBV6-5 and TRBJ2-7, with TRBD1 identical over 7 bases. V was pared by 8 bases and J by 1 base, with 8 bases of the junction left unmatched. Germline V gives CDR1 MNHEY, CDR2 SVGAGI. This CDR3 is 14 amino acids long. This CDR3 reads CASGLGRGSYEQYF. CDR3 in DNA: TGTGCCAGCGGCCTTGGCAGGGGGTCCTACGAGCAGTACTTC.

This clonotype was picked up one time. J is TRBJ1-6 and V is TRBV6-1, with a weak D call TRBD1 (5 bases). V was cut by 0 bases and J by 9 bases, with 12 bases left in between. Germline V CDR1 and CDR2: MNHNS, SASEGT. The CDR3 runs to 15 residues. CDR3 protein: CASSEAAGRTSPLHF. DNA of the CDR3: TGTGCCAGCAGTGAAGCGGCAGGGAGGACTTCACCCCTCCACTTT.